Listed below are T cell receptor beta chains from one sample, sequenced in a study of T cell repertoires in cytomegalovirus infection. TCRdb re-analysed the reads in MiXCR, keeping a single row per CDR3 protein. The sample has under 850,000 distinct CDR3 sequences, around a third seen once. The antigens for these receptors are not known. The specimen comprised cultured PBMCs, sampled from culture after CMV antigen stimulation. These receptors came from a human donor in good health (CMV status not recorded). Some clones in this sample may be carry-over from other donors' samples. The CDR3 runs from the conserved cysteine through the conserved F or W. A D gene is named only where the DNA matches it firmly. For some rows the clone size is stated as once, few or many, or as a class when expanded; others skip it.

J gene | D gene | clone size | V gene | CDR3 protein | CDR3 DNA
TRBJ2-7 | TRBD2 | NA | TRBV7-2 | CASSSRPGGRIPPYEQYF | TGTGCCAGCAGCTCTCGACCGGGGGGACGGATCCCTCCCTACGAGCAGTACTTC
TRBJ2-6 | NA | few | TRBV29-1 | CSVETLPGANVLTF | TGCAGCGTTGAGACCCTCCCTGGGGCCAACGTCCTGACTTTC
TRBJ2-1 | TRBD2 | NA | TRBV5-1 | CASSFLAGVFADEQFF | TGCGCCAGCAGCTTTCTAGCGGGAGTGTTCGCGGATGAGCAGTTCTTC
TRBJ2-7 | TRBD1 | few | TRBV19 | CASSRGTGGAYEQYF | TGTGCCAGTAGTCGAGGGACAGGGGGAGCCTACGAGCAGTACTTC
TRBJ2-3 | NA | NA | TRBV28 | CASQVVPDTQYF | TGTGCCAGTCAGGTAGTCCCAGATACGCAGTATTTT
TRBJ2-5 | NA | few | TRBV28 | CASSLSTVRGAYQETQYF | TGTGCCAGCAGTTTATCAACCGTTCGGGGGGCGTATCAAGAGACCCAGTACTTC
TRBJ2-7 | NA | once | TRBV15 | CATSRAAGPEYF | TGTGCCACCAGCAGAGCGGCCGGACCTGAGTACTTC
TRBJ2-5 | NA | NA | TRBV6-2/TRBV6-3 | CASSPTLAETQYF | TGTGCCAGCAGTCCAACGCTTGCGGAGACCCAGTACTTC
TRBJ1-1 | NA | NA | TRBV19 | CASNPYRGVGNTEAFF | TGTGCCAGTAACCCGTATAGGGGGGTAGGGAACACTGAAGCTTTCTTT
TRBJ2-3 | NA | NA | TRBV15 | CATSRDRGPGGTDTQYF | TGTGCCACCAGCAGAGATCGGGGCCCGGGGGGCACAGATACGCAGTATTTT
TRBJ1-6 | TRBD1 | NA | TRBV20-1 | CSALRTGRNSPLHF | TGCAGTGCCCTCAGGACAGGGCGAAATTCACCCCTCCACTTT
TRBJ1-2 | TRBD1 | few | TRBV6-1 | CASSEGWAGGGYTF | TGTGCCAGCAGCGAAGGCTGGGCAGGGGGGGGCTACACCTTC
TRBJ2-1 | TRBD1 | NA | TRBV12-3/TRBV12-4 | CASRLGTGINEQFF | TGTGCCAGCAGATTGGGGACAGGGATCAATGAGCAGTTCTTC
TRBJ2-1 | NA | few | TRBV7-4 | CASSLVGAQDEQFF | TGTGCCAGCAGCTTAGTAGGGGCCCAAGATGAGCAGTTCTTC
TRBJ2-7 | NA | few | TRBV7-6 | CASSLPDSYEQYF | TGTGCCAGCAGCTTACCCGACAGCTACGAGCAGTACTTC
TRBJ1-3 | NA | many | TRBV30 | CAWMDSGNTIYF | TGTGCCTGGATGGACTCTGGAAACACCATATATTTT
TRBJ1-3 | NA | NA | TRBV15 | CATSRGPTGNTIYF | TGTGCCACCAGCAGAGGCCCAACAGGAAACACCATATATTTT
TRBJ2-5 | NA | NA | TRBV20-1 | CSASPRVSETQYF | TGCAGTGCTTCCCCCAGGGTCTCAGAGACCCAGTACTTC